The 8 T cell receptor beta chains below come from one sample, sequenced in a study of blood T cell repertoires in COVID-19. Here immunoSEQ multiplex PCR was the method, and the copy in TCRdb shows in-frame clones only, minus some. Of about 70,000 clones listed, 88% are singletons. The specimen was peripheral blood. These receptor sequences come from a human donor in a cohort sampled during active COVID-19.

The chain has TRBV7-2 and TRBJ2-7; unclear D gene. CDR1 and CDR2 from the germline V gene are SGHTA and FQGNSA. Deletions cut 3 bases from V and 7 bases from J, with 19 bases between. The CDR3 loop spans 15 amino acids. DNA for the CDR3: TGTGCCAGCAGCTTTTCTAGGCCGACTGTTTCGGAGCAGTACTTC. This translates into CASSFSRPTVSEQYF.

The sample holds one count of this clone. J is TRBJ1-4 and V is TRBV29-1; no clear D. V shed 5 bases and J shed 5 bases, with 6 bases lying between them. The CDR3 has 11 residues. CDR1 is SQVTM and CDR2 is ANQGSEA in the germline V gene. CDR3 nucleotides: TGCAGCGTTTTCTTAAATGAAAAACTGTTTTTT. Translation gives CSVFLNEKLFF.

The V call is TRBV11-3, the J call TRBJ2-1, with 7 bases matching TRBD1. Unmatched junction bases numbered 13, after V lost 5 bases and J lost 9 bases. The V gene's germline CDR1 is SGHNT and CDR2 YENEEA. The CDR3 extends over 15 amino acids. The CDR3: CASSPSTGYRGEQFF. The DNA for the CDR3 is TGTGCCAGCAGCCCCTCCACAGGGTACAGGGGTGAGCAGTTCTTC. The variable domain in full, with the rest retrieved from reference TRBV11-3 and TRBJ2-1, is EAGVVQSPRYKIIEKKQPVAFWCNPISGHNTLYWYLQNLGQGPELLIRYENEEAVDDSQLPKDRFSAERLKGVDSTLKIQPAELGDSAVYLCASSPSTGYRGEQFFGPGTRLTVL.

J is TRBJ1-1 and V is TRBV28, with D tentatively TRBD1 (5 bases). The length of the CDR3 is 13 residues. The germline CDR1 and CDR2 sequences are MDHEN and SYDVKM. The V gene lost 3 bases and the J gene lost 1 base, with 6 bases spanning the gap. CDR3 DNA sequence: TGTGCCAGCAGTTTTAGGGGGAACACTGAAGCTTTCTTT. Encoded protein: CASSFRGNTEAFF.

V is TRBV7-9 and J is TRBJ2-1, with D possibly matching TRBD2 (6 bases). The CDR3 length is 14 residues. V lost 7 bases and J 3 bases, leaving 13 bases between the germline ends. CDR1 is SEHNR, CDR2 FQNEAQ, per germline (reference sequence). The CDR3 protein is CASKGGTVYNEQFF. The CDR3 DNA reads as TGTGCCAGCAAAGGCGGGACGGTCTACAATGAGCAGTTCTTC.

The rearrangement links TRBV6-1 to TRBJ1-3; D unclear. V was cut by 2 bases and J by 4 bases, with 15 bases left in between. This CDR3 contains 16 residues. Germline lookup yields CDR1 MNHNS and CDR2 SASEGT. The CDR3 protein is CASSERRELSGNTIYF. CDR3 nucleotides: TGTGCCAGCAGTGAAAGACGGGAACTTTCCGGAAACACCATATATTTT.

This clone was counted once. This sequence joins TRBV6-5 and TRBJ2-7; 9 positions agree with TRBD2. Germline loops: CDR1 MNHEY, CDR2 SVGAGI. The CDR3 has 16 residues. With 4 bases clipped from V and 4 bases from J, the junction kept 11 bases outside the gene matches. DNA for the CDR3: TGTGCCAGCAGTTCTAGGTCCGGGACTAGCTCGTACGAGCAGTACTTC. It translates to CASSSRSGTSSYEQYF.

This clone appeared once. CDR3 nucleotide sequence: TGCGCCAGCAGCCAACCCGGACAGGGGGTTAACTATGGCTACACCTTC. This translates into CASSQPGQGVNYGYTF. The gene calls are TRBV4-1 and TRBJ1-2, with 10 nucleotides matching TRBD1. The V gene's germline CDR1 is MGHRA and CDR2 YSYEKL. Trimming cost V 2 bases and J 1 base; bases outside gene matches: 4. This CDR3 is built from 16 residues.